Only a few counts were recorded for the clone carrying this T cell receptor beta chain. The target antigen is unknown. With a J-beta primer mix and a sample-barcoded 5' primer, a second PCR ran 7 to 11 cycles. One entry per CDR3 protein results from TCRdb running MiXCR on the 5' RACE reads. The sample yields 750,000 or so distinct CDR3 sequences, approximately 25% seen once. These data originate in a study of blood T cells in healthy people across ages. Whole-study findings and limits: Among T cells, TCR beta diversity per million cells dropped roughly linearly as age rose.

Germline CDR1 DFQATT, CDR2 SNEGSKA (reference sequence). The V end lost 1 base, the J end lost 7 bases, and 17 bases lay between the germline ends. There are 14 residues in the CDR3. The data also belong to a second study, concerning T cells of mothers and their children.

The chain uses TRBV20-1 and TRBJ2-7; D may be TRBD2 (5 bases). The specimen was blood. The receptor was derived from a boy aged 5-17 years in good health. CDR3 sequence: CSARAAEGPWEQYF. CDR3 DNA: TGCAGTGCTAGAGCAGCGGAAGGCCCGTGGGAGCAGTACTTC.